Following are 9 T cell receptor beta chains from one sample sequenced in a study of neurological immune-mediated disorders. TCRdb itself ran the 5' RACE reads through MiXCR, one entry per CDR3 protein. Of over 45,000 distinct CDR3 sequences listed, roughly 25% were seen once; the top ten hold roughly 25%. Sequencing was carried out using PBMCs. Receptors originate from a woman in her sixties or seventies in good health.

This clonotype was observed many times. The V call is TRBV29-1, the J call TRBJ1-1, with 8 bases identical to TRBD1. Germline V lookup: CDR1 SQVTM, CDR2 ANQGSEA. V shed 4 bases and J 11 bases; nucleotides not matched to a gene: 9. The CDR3 has 12 amino acids. The CDR3 protein is CSVAGGADVAFF. The DNA for the CDR3 is TGCAGCGTTGCAGGGGGCGCCGACGTGGCTTTCTTT.

This clonotype has ten or more counts. The genes are TRBV5-6 and TRBJ2-7; D is perhaps TRBD1 or TRBD2 (5 bases each). V lost 1 base and J lost 5, with 16 bases in between. The CDR3 is 15 residues long. CDR1 is SGHDT and CDR2 is YYEEEE in the germline V gene. For the CDR3, the DNA is TGTGCCAGCAGCTTGCAGGGAGCCGCCTTTCACGAGCAGTACTTC. This translates into CASSLQGAAFHEQYF.

The sample holds many counts of this clonotype. V is TRBV6-5 and J is TRBJ2-7; TRBD2 matches 8 bases. Germline V lookup: CDR1 MNHEY, CDR2 SVGAGI. Trimming took 6 bases from V and 0 from J; bases not matched to a gene: 4. The length of the CDR3 is 14 residues. The CDR3 DNA reads as TGTGCCAGCAGGTTGACTAGCGCCTCCTACGAGCAGTACTTC. It translates to CASRLTSASYEQYF.

This clonotype has a count of ten or more. This chain connects TRBV20-1 to TRBJ2-3; 16 bases are a match to TRBD2. V trimming: 5 bases; J trimming: 2 bases; junction bases outside the gene matches: 4. This CDR3 is 16 amino acids long. From germline, CDR1 is DFQATT and CDR2 SNEGSKA (reference sequence). DNA for the CDR3: TGCAGTGCTGGGGGACTAGCGGGGGGGTCCACAGATACGCAGTATTTT. As protein: CSAGGLAGGSTDTQYF.

In its sample, this clonotype was seen many times. The rearrangement joins TRBV5-1 to TRBJ2-2; 11 nucleotides align to TRBD1. The CDR3 length is 16 residues. J was trimmed by 4 bases and V by 4 bases; bases with no gene match: 6. Per germline, CDR1 SGHRS and CDR2 YFSETQ. The CDR3 loop is CASSPGTGGLTGELFF. DNA for the CDR3: TGCGCCAGCAGCCCTGGGACAGGGGGACTCACCGGGGAGCTGTTTTTT.

Many counts were recorded for this clonotype. The chain has TRBV7-2 and TRBJ2-1; D possibly corresponds to TRBD1 (6 bases). This CDR3 comprises 13 residues. The germline CDR1 and CDR2 sequences are SGHTA and FQGNSA. The germline V and J ends were trimmed by 2 bases and 13 bases, with 15 bases remaining between them. In DNA, the CDR3 is TGTGCCAGCAGCTTACGTCAGGGGAATATCCAGTTCTTC. Translation: CASSLRQGNIQFF.

This clonotype occurred many times. The V gene is TRBV5-5, the J gene TRBJ1-2, with 7 positions matching TRBD1. The CDR3 contains 14 residues. Losses at the gene ends were 0 bases for V and 5 bases for J; bases not matched to a gene: 4. Germline assignment: CDR1 SGHKS and CDR2 YYEKEE (reference sequence). Here the CDR3 reads CASSLGLRGYGYTF. The CDR3 bases are TGTGCCAGCAGCTTGGGTCTCAGGGGGTATGGCTACACCTTC.

This clonotype was found many times. This rearrangement joins TRBV5-1 to TRBJ1-2; TRBD1 is a possible D gene (5 bases). Trimming cost V 4 bases and J 0 bases, with 7 bases left between them. From germline, CDR1 is SGHRS and CDR2 YFSETQ. There are 13 residues in the CDR3. CDR3 protein: CASSPGTNYGYTF. Here the CDR3 DNA reads TGCGCCAGCAGCCCAGGGACTAACTATGGCTACACCTTC.

This clonotype came up many times. The chain joins TRBV6-1 to TRBJ1-1; D ambiguous. V lost 4 bases, J lost 3 bases, and 12 bases lay in between. Germline V gene lookup returns CDR1 MNHNS and CDR2 SASEGT. The CDR3 spans 14 residues. CDR3 sequence reads: CASSGLSIYTEAFF. In DNA, the CDR3 is TGTGCCAGCAGTGGTCTCTCGATTTACACTGAAGCTTTCTTT.